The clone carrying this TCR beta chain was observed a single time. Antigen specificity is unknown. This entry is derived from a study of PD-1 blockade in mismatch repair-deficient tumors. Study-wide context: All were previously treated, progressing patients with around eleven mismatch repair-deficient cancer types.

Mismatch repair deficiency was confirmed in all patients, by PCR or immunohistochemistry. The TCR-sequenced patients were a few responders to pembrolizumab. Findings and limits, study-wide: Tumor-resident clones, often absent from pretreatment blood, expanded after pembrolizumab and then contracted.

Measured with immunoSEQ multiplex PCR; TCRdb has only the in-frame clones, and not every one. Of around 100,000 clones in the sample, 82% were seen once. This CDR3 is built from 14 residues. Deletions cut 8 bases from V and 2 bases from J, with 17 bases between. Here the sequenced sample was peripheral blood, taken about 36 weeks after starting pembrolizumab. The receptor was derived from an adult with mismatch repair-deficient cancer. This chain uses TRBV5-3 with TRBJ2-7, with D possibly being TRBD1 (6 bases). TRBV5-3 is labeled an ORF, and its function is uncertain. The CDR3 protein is CASTIQGLAYEQYF. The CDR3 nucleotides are TGTGCCAGCACCATACAGGGTCTAGCCTACGAGCAGTACTTC.